Below are 25 T cell receptor beta chains sequenced from a single sample in a study of T-cell reconstitution after alpha-beta-depleted transplantation in children listed by TCRdb under 2016. The library was produced with PCR. Sequencing used an Illumina HiSeq 2500. To normalize quantification of the TCRbeta repertoire, the TCR libraries were built with molecular barcoding that relied on unique molecular identifiers. TCRdb trimmed the raw reads at Q25, called clones with MiXCR and kept productive beta chains. Every distinct CDR3 protein forms one entry, paired with its most common genes and DNA. Across this sample there are roughly 500,000 distinct CDR3 sequences, with approximately 16% seen only once. Of the sample, roughly 3.3% is held by the ten largest clones. Sequenced here: PBMCs from the stem cell graft donor, sampled from the stem cell graft. These receptors were obtained from a human donor who donated a stem cell graft to a child with acute lymphoblastic leukemia.

This sequence joins TRBV4-1 and TRBJ2-1, with TRBD2 matching over 8 bases. The germline V gene has CDR1 MGHRA and CDR2 YSYEKL. The CDR3 has 15 residues. V shed 3 bases and J 6 bases; nucleotides not matched to a gene: 7. CDR3 in amino acids: CASSHVVREGNEQFF. CDR3 DNA sequence: TGCGCCAGCAGCCACGTAGTACGGGAGGGCAATGAGCAGTTCTTC.

This clonotype was found once. The rearrangement uses TRBV10-2 and TRBJ2-5, with 7 bases fitting TRBD1. J was trimmed by 2 bases and V by 3 bases; bases with no gene match: 9. CDR1 is WSHSY, CDR2 SAAADI, per germline. This CDR3 is 16 amino acids long. The CDR3 sequence is CASSDRGSGQQETQYF. The DNA of the CDR3 is TGCGCCAGCAGTGATAGGGGGTCGGGACAGCAAGAGACCCAGTACTTC.

J is TRBJ2-3 and V is TRBV5-1, with a tentative D call TRBD2 (5 bases). The V and J ends lost 5 bases and 10 bases respectively, with 17 bases between them. Germline CDR1 and CDR2: SGHRS and YFSETQ. The CDR3 contains 13 residues. DNA of the CDR3: TGCGCCAGCAGAAATCCGGGAATAAGCGCGCAGTATTTT. It codes for CASRNPGISAQYF.

The V and J genes are TRBV28 and TRBJ2-3; 8 nucleotides agree with TRBD2. J lost 3 bases, V lost 5 bases, and 13 bases had no gene match. The V gene's germline CDR1 is MDHEN and CDR2 SYDVKM. The CDR3 consists of 17 residues. The CDR3 region is CASSQKFEAGATDTQYF. Written as DNA, the CDR3 is TGTGCCAGCAGTCAAAAATTTGAAGCGGGAGCGACAGATACGCAGTATTTT.

This clonotype was seen only a few times. The chain couples TRBV30 to TRBJ1-1; 8 positions agree with TRBD1. Trimming at V came to 7 bases and at J to 0 bases, leaving 7 bases not matched to a gene. Germline assignment: CDR1 GTSNPN and CDR2 SVGIG (reference sequence). The CDR3 extends over 14 amino acids. The CDR3 protein is CAFLGQAMNTEAFF. CDR3 coding DNA: TGTGCCTTTCTGGGACAGGCGATGAACACTGAAGCTTTCTTT.

CDR3 sequence reads: CASSLAAGESYEQYF. The CDR3 DNA sequence: TGTGCCAGCAGCTTAGCTGCGGGGGAATCCTACGAGCAGTACTTC. V is TRBV11-2 and J is TRBJ2-7, with 7 bases aligning to TRBD2. CDR3 length: 15 amino acids. V was pared by 1 base and J by 1 base, with 4 bases of the junction left unmatched. Germline V CDR1 and CDR2: SGHAT, FQNNGV. Variable domain in full (rest from reference TRBV11-2 and TRBJ2-7): EAGVAQSPRYKIIEKRQSVAFWCNPISGHATLYWYQQILGQGPKLLIQFQNNGVVDDSQLPKDRFSAERLKGVDSTLKIQPAKLEDSAVYLCASSLAAGESYEQYFGPGTRLTVT.

This clonotype was counted between two and nine times. This rearrangement joins TRBV20-1 to TRBJ2-5; D is unresolved. The germline CDR1 and CDR2 sequences are DFQATT and SNEGSKA (reference sequence). The CDR3 contains 13 residues. Trimming removed 3 bases at V and 3 bases at J, with 11 bases between. The CDR3 nucleotides read TGCAGTGCTAGTATTAGAATGGAAGAGACCCAGTACTTC. Encoded protein: CSASIRMEETQYF.

This clonotype was counted only a few times. The chain recombines TRBV5-6 with TRBJ2-1; D is perhaps TRBD2 (6 bases). V shed 6 bases and J shed 8 bases, with 15 bases lying between them. This CDR3 spans 13 amino acids. Per the germline V gene, CDR1 is SGHDT and CDR2 is YYEEEE. CDR3 loop: CASMEGVAYEQFF. The CDR3 coding sequence is TGTGCCAGCATGGAGGGAGTTGCGTATGAGCAGTTCTTC. Full variable domain (missing parts from reference TRBV5-6 and TRBJ2-1): DAGVTQSPTHLIKTRGQQVTLRCSPKSGHDTVSWYQQALGQGPQFIFQYYEEEERQRGNFPDRFSGHQFPNYSSELNVNALLLGDSALYLCASMEGVAYEQFFGPGTRLTVL.

This clonotype was seen a single time. CDR3 DNA sequence: TGTGCCAGCAGCCACGCCAGGGACCGATTAAACAATGAGCAGTTCTTC. Translated: CASSHARDRLNNEQFF. The chain uses TRBV7-6 and TRBJ2-1; possibly TRBD1 or TRBD2 for D (5 bases each). The CDR3 contains 16 residues. Trimming removed 5 bases from V and 5 bases from J, with 19 bases in between. Germline loops: CDR1 SGHVS, CDR2 FNYEAQ. The complete variable domain, with remaining parts taken from reference TRBV7-6 and TRBJ2-1, reads GAGVSQSPRYKVTKRGQDVALRCDPISGHVSLYWYRQALGQGPEFLTYFNYEAQQDKSGLPNDRFSAERPEGSISTLTIQRTEQRDSAMYRCASSHARDRLNNEQFFGPGTRLTVL.

The V and J genes are TRBV4-2 and TRBJ1-5; TRBD1 might be the D (5 bases). The CDR3 covers 16 residues. The ends were cut back, 0 bases at V and 5 bases at J, with 14 bases in the middle. Germline CDR1 LGHNA, CDR2 YNFKEQ. The CDR3 loop is CASSQETSTGDQPQHF. DNA of the CDR3: TGTGCCAGCAGCCAAGAGACGAGCACGGGGGATCAGCCCCAGCATTTT.

The J gene is TRBJ2-7, the V gene TRBV5-6; 7 bases are shared with TRBD2. Germline values: CDR1 SGHDT, CDR2 YYEEEE. There are 15 residues in the CDR3. The ends lost 4 bases at V and 3 bases at J; junction bases unmatched: 10. The CDR3 nucleotides are TGTGCCAGCAGCGGGGACTACGGAATGGTCTACGAGCAGTACTTC. This encodes CASSGDYGMVYEQYF.

This clonotype turned up a few times. The chain carries TRBV5-6 and TRBJ1-5; TRBD1 agrees at 8 bases. Germline values: CDR1 SGHDT, CDR2 YYEEEE. Losses at the gene ends were 4 bases for V and 1 base for J; bases not matched to a gene: 4. The CDR3 has 15 residues. The CDR3 DNA is TGTGCCAGCAGCATATGGACAGGGAGCAATCAGCCCCAGCATTTT. Protein product: CASSIWTGSNQPQHF.

The V and J genes are TRBV24-1 and TRBJ2-2; 9 bases map to TRBD1. Germline loops: CDR1 KGHDR, CDR2 SFDVKD. The CDR3 is 17 residues long. Unmatched junction bases numbered 14, after V lost 4 bases and J lost 9 bases. The CDR3 protein is CATSDRLRGQGNRELFF. In DNA form, the CDR3 reads TGTGCCACCAGTGACCGCCTAAGGGGACAGGGTAACCGGGAGCTGTTTTTT.

This clonotype was detected once. The V call is TRBV20-1, the J call TRBJ1-5; perhaps TRBD1 as D (5 bases). Trimming took off 0 bases at V and 4 bases at J, with 16 bases between the two ends. CDR1 is DFQATT, CDR2 SNEGSKA, per germline (reference sequence). The length of the CDR3 is 16 residues. This chain's CDR3 is CSARDDHWGENQPQHF. The CDR3 DNA reads TGCAGTGCTAGAGATGATCATTGGGGGGAGAATCAGCCCCAGCATTTT.

This clonotype has more than one count but fewer than ten. V usage is TRBV5-1 and J usage is TRBJ2-1; D is possibly TRBD2 (6 bases). The CDR3 totals 16 residues. Trimming removed 1 base from V and 8 bases from J, with 19 bases in between. Germline CDR1 SGHRS, CDR2 YFSETQ. The CDR3 DNA reads TGCGCCAGCAGCTTGTGGGGGGAGTTCGGTAACGATGAGCAGTTCTTC. This gives the protein CASSLWGEFGNDEQFF.

Only a few counts were recorded for this clonotype. The rearrangement joins TRBV12-3 or TRBV12-4 to TRBJ1-1, with no clear D. V was shortened by 2 bases and J by 2 bases, with 9 bases between the two germline ends. CDR3 length: 14 amino acids. CDR3: CASSLSTTNTEAFF. CDR3 coding DNA: TGTGCCAGCAGTTTAAGCACGACTAACACTGAAGCTTTCTTT.

This chain connects TRBV27 to TRBJ1-5, with D possibly matching TRBD1 (6 bases). Trimming removed 4 bases at V and 2 bases at J, with 18 bases between. The V gene's germline CDR1 is MNHEY and CDR2 SMNVEV (reference sequence). The CDR3 is made up of 17 amino acids. The CDR3, as DNA: TGTGCCAGCAGTTCCTACAGGGCCGGCGGCCGCAATCAGCCCCAGCATTTT. It encodes CASSSYRAGGRNQPQHF.

This rearrangement joins TRBV25-1 to TRBJ2-3; TRBD2 agrees at 16 bases. This CDR3 is 19 amino acids long. The V segment lost 2 bases and the J segment 2 bases; nucleotides outside the gene matches: 7. Germline CDR1 reads MGHDK; CDR2 reads SYGVNS. In DNA form, the CDR3 reads TGTGCCAGCAGTGAAGGCGGGACTAGCGGGAGGGCCGCCACAGATACGCAGTATTTT. Residues: CASSEGGTSGRAATDTQYF.

This clonotype was detected a few times. DNA of the CDR3: TGCAGTGCTAGAGATCTGGGCCACCAGTACTTC. Residues: CSARDLGHQYF. The V call is TRBV20-1, the J call TRBJ2-7; the D is unclear. V lost 0 bases to trimming and J lost 10 bases, with 10 bases between them. This CDR3 contains 11 residues. Germline loops: CDR1 DFQATT, CDR2 SNEGSKA (reference sequence).

CDR3: CASSRGQGVQETQYF. The CDR3 coding sequence is TGTGCCAGCAGCAGGGGACAGGGGGTTCAAGAGACCCAGTACTTC. J is TRBJ2-5 and V is TRBV5-8, with 11 bases fitting TRBD1. The J segment lost 2 bases and the V segment lost 4 bases, leaving 4 bases of the junction unmatched. Germline CDR1 reads SGHTS; CDR2 reads YDEGEE. The CDR3 length is 15 residues. The full variable domain, rest sourced from reference TRBV5-8 and TRBJ2-5, is EAGVTQSPTHLIKTRGQQATLRCSPISGHTSVYWYQQALGLGLQFLLWYDEGEERNRGNFPPRFSGRQFPNYSSELNVNALELEDSALYLCASSRGQGVQETQYFGPGTRLLVL.

This chain uses TRBV4-1 with TRBJ2-1, with 10 bases lining up with TRBD2. Trimming removed 2 bases from V and 0 bases from J; junction bases left unmatched: 7. The length of the CDR3 is 18 residues. Looked up from germline, CDR1 is MGHRA and CDR2 is YSYEKL. The CDR3 region is CASSQWVLAGSSYNEQFF. In DNA form, the CDR3 reads TGCGCCAGCAGCCAATGGGTACTAGCGGGATCCTCCTACAATGAGCAGTTCTTC.

The chain recombines TRBV12-3 or TRBV12-4 with TRBJ2-2, with TRBD1 matching over 8 bases. The CDR3 consists of 15 residues. Trimming took 6 bases from V and 6 from J; bases not matched to a gene: 9. For the CDR3, the DNA is TGTGCCAGCAGCCGGACAGGGTCAAGTCCCGGGGAGCTGTTTTTT. Its protein product is CASSRTGSSPGELFF.

This clonotype was found a few times. This rearrangement joins TRBV7-9 to TRBJ2-5; D unclear. The CDR3 consists of 13 residues. Germline CDR1 and CDR2: SEHNR and FQNEAQ (reference sequence). V lost 1 base and J lost 7, with 10 bases in between. CDR3 sequence: CASSLVSEGTQYF. In nucleotides, the CDR3 is TGTGCCAGCAGCTTAGTGTCAGAAGGGACCCAGTACTTC.

The V and J genes are TRBV15 and TRBJ2-7; possible D gene TRBD2, 6 bases. In germline, CDR1 is LNHNV, CDR2 YYDKDF (reference sequence). Trimming cost V 0 bases and J 3 bases, with 9 bases left between them. This CDR3 has 14 residues. The CDR3 loop reads CATSRDPGVYEQYF. The CDR3 DNA is TGTGCCACCAGCAGAGATCCGGGGGTCTACGAGCAGTACTTC.

This clonotype came up a few times. The CDR3 DNA sequence: TGTGCCAGCTCACCAGGCCGCGGACCCCTCGAGCAGTACTTC. Translating it yields CASSPGRGPLEQYF. V is TRBV18 and J is TRBJ2-7, with D unclear. Germline loops: CDR1 KGHSH, CDR2 LQKENI. CDR3 length equals 14 residues. Trimming left V 2 bases short and J 6 bases short, with 14 bases between.